The 2 T cell receptor beta chains below all came from one sample that was sequenced in a study of T cell repertoires in cytomegalovirus infection. TCRdb reprocessed the reads via MiXCR and lists one record per CDR3 protein. The sample carries some 240,000 distinct CDR3 sequences, about 15% recorded once. Sequenced sample: CD8+ T cells from PBMCs. The receptor source for this set is a human donor in good health (CMV status not recorded). Some clones in this sample may be carry-over from other donors' samples.

This clonotype was seen only a few times. This chain joins TRBV14 and TRBJ2-2; possibly TRBD2 for D (7 bases). There are 16 residues in the CDR3. Trimming cost V 4 bases and J 2 bases, with 14 bases left between them. The germline CDR1 and CDR2 sequences are SGHDN and FVKESK. The CDR3 is CASSRKGGPNTGELFF. The CDR3 DNA reads as TGTGCCAGCAGCCGGAAGGGGGGGCCCAACACCGGGGAGCTGTTTTTT.

In this sample, this clonotype turned up a few times. The genes are TRBV29-1 and TRBJ2-2, with D possibly being TRBD2 (7 bases). V was shortened by 0 bases and J by 3 bases, with 17 bases between the two germline ends. Germline V gives CDR1 SQVTM, CDR2 ANQGSEA. CDR3 size: 17 residues. The DNA of the CDR3 is TGCAGCGTTGAAGACCCCTCCTGGGGGGGCGACACCGGGGAGCTGTTTTTT. It encodes CSVEDPSWGGDTGELFF.